One and the same sample provided the 29 T cell receptor beta chains below, sequenced in a study of blood T cell repertoires in COVID-19. Libraries were prepared by immunoSEQ multiplex PCR; TCRdb keeps only in-frame clonotypes and omits some of them. This table holds some 150,000 clones, more than 75% found once. The sequenced sample consisted of peripheral blood. These receptors originate from a woman aged 45-59 years with active or convalescent COVID-19.

The chain uses TRBV28 and TRBJ2-7; 7 bases are a match to TRBD2. The CDR3 sequence is 15 residues long. V lost 1 base, J lost 2 bases, and 5 bases stayed unmatched. Per the germline V gene, CDR1 is MDHEN and CDR2 is SYDVKM. In DNA form, the CDR3 reads TGTGCCAGCAGTTTATACAGCGGGGAAACCTACGAGCAGTACTTC. This encodes CASSLYSGETYEQYF.

This clone appeared once. The gene calls are TRBV5-1 and TRBJ1-1; 9 nucleotides agree with TRBD1. The V gene's germline CDR1 is SGHRS and CDR2 YFSETQ. Trimming took 1 base from V and 11 from J; bases not matched to a gene: 6. CDR3 length: 13 amino acids. CDR3 loop: CASSLNRGQGAFF. CDR3 coding DNA: TGCGCCAGCAGCTTGAACAGGGGGCAGGGGGCTTTCTTT.

The rearrangement links TRBV27 to TRBJ2-7; 8 nucleotides agree with TRBD2. The J segment lost 2 bases and the V segment lost 3 bases, leaving 3 bases of the junction unmatched. Per germline, CDR1 MNHEY and CDR2 SMNVEV (reference sequence). This CDR3 region has 14 residues. CDR3 DNA sequence: TGTGCCAGCAGTTTGACTAGCGCGGCCTACGAGCAGTACTTC. Translation: CASSLTSAAYEQYF.

This clone is a singleton in its sample. The rearrangement joins TRBV27 to TRBJ1-4; D remains unclear. Trimming took 4 bases from V and 0 from J, leaving 9 bases between them. The CDR3 is 15 amino acids. Germline V gene lookup returns CDR1 MNHEY and CDR2 SMNVEV (reference sequence). For the CDR3, the DNA is TGTGCCAGCAGTTCCCGGGAGACAACTAATGAAAAACTGTTTTTT. It specifies CASSSRETTNEKLFF.

This sequence joins TRBV13 and TRBJ2-5; TRBD2 matches 12 bases. This CDR3 has 16 residues. Germline assignment: CDR1 PRHDT and CDR2 FYEKMQ (reference sequence). The trim removed 3 bases at V and 2 bases at J, leaving 4 bases unmatched. This CDR3 is CASSFRLAGVQETQYF. In nucleotides, the CDR3 is TGTGCCAGCAGCTTTAGACTAGCGGGGGTACAAGAGACCCAGTACTTC.

This rearrangement joins TRBV6-5 to TRBJ1-4; the D is unclear. The CDR3 runs 14 residues. V lost 6 bases, J lost 0 bases, and 8 bases lay in between. Germline CDR1 and CDR2: MNHEY and SVGAGI. In DNA form, the CDR3 reads TGTGCCAGCAGGAGTATTGCAACTAATGAAAAACTGTTTTTT. Translated: CASRSIATNEKLFF.

The chain has TRBV19 and TRBJ2-3; a weak D match, TRBD2 (5 bases). Germline V gene data show CDR1 as LNHDA and CDR2 as SQIVND (reference sequence). The CDR3 totals 17 residues. V dropped 4 bases and J dropped 2 bases, with 19 bases sitting between them. CDR3 residues: CASSSRGEWRTTDTQYF. CDR3 DNA sequence: TGTGCCAGTAGTAGTCGGGGTGAGTGGCGGACCACAGATACGCAGTATTTT.

The V call is TRBV4-3, the J call TRBJ2-2; TRBD2 aligns across 10 bases. The CDR3 runs 17 residues. CDR1 is LGHNA, CDR2 YSLEER, per germline. Trimming at V came to 4 bases and at J to 4 bases, leaving 9 bases not matched to a gene. DNA for the CDR3: TGCGCCAGCAGCCCCCTAGCGGGAGAGGCCGCCACCGGGGAGCTGTTTTTT. Its translation: CASSPLAGEAATGELFF.

The J gene is TRBJ2-3, the V gene TRBV4-3; TRBD2 agrees at 9 bases. Per the germline V gene, CDR1 is LGHNA and CDR2 is YSLEER. V shed 3 bases, J shed 2 bases, and the junction held 0 bases outside the gene matches. CDR3 length: 14 residues. In DNA, the CDR3 is TGCGCCAGCAGCCAGGGACTAGCCACAGATACGCAGTATTTT. Translated: CASSQGLATDTQYF.

The V call is TRBV5-1, the J call TRBJ2-3; D is unclear. The CDR3 covers 16 residues. The germline gives CDR1 SGHRS, CDR2 YFSETQ. V was shortened by 0 bases and J by 2 bases, with 13 bases between the two germline ends. CDR3 sequence reads: CASSLAIRADTDTQYF. In DNA, the CDR3 is TGCGCCAGCAGCTTGGCCATAAGAGCTGACACAGATACGCAGTATTTT.

This clone was counted once. This chain links TRBV28 with TRBJ1-1; 8 bases agree with TRBD1. From germline, CDR1 is MDHEN and CDR2 SYDVKM. The CDR3 totals 13 residues. Unmatched junction bases numbered 3, after V lost 6 bases and J lost 3 bases. The CDR3 DNA sequence: TGTGCCAGCAGGTCGACAGGGGACACTGAAGCTTTCTTT. Residues: CASRSTGDTEAFF.

The chain employs TRBV27 and TRBJ2-7; 9 bases line up with TRBD1. The CDR3 length is 17 residues. After removal of 1 base from V and 0 bases from J, the junction contained 7 bases not matched to a gene. Germline V lookup: CDR1 MNHEY, CDR2 SMNVEV (reference sequence). The CDR3 sequence is CASSLWGDRDSSYEQYF. CDR3 sequence (DNA): TGTGCCAGCAGTTTATGGGGGGACAGGGACAGCTCCTACGAGCAGTACTTC.

The rearrangement joins TRBV6-2 or TRBV6-3 to TRBJ2-7; the match to TRBD2 covers 8 bases. The junction had 6 bases not matched to a gene; V was cut back by 5 bases and J by 0 bases. This CDR3 comprises 15 residues. The germline CDR1 and CDR2 sequences are MNHEY and SVGEGT. The DNA for the CDR3 is TGTGCCAGCAGTAGTAGCGGGACCATCTCCTACGAGCAGTACTTC. This gives the protein CASSSSGTISYEQYF.

The chain uses TRBV7-2 and TRBJ1-1; D is undetermined. Germline loops: CDR1 SGHTA, CDR2 FQGNSA. The CDR3 contains 13 residues. With 4 bases removed from V and 1 base from J, the gap between germline ends came to 7 bases. The CDR3 DNA sequence: TGTGCCAGCAGCTATCAGAAGAACACTGAAGCTTTCTTT. It specifies CASSYQKNTEAFF. The full variable domain, in which reference TRBV7-2 and TRBJ1-1 provide the parts outside the CDR3, is GAGVSQSPSNKVTEKGKDVELRCDPISGHTALYWYRQSLGQGLEFLIYFQGNSAPDKSGLPSDRFSAERTGGSVSTLTIQRTQQEDSAVYLCASSYQKNTEAFFGQGTRLTVV.

About this clone: A read error may produce the germline difference seen at one junction end. The chain joins TRBV7-7 to TRBJ2-7, with TRBD1 matching over 8 bases. Looked up from germline, CDR1 is SSHAT and CDR2 is FNYEAQ (reference sequence). CDR3 length equals 16 residues. The CDR3 loop reads CASSDRDRPSTYEQYF. CDR3 nucleotide sequence: TGTGCTAGCAGCGACCGGGACAGGCCGTCAACCTACGAGCAGTACTTC.

This clone was seen only a few times. This chain links TRBV6-5 with TRBJ1-5; no reliable D call. The length of the CDR3 is 14 residues. The V end was cut by 5 bases, the J end by 4 bases, with 12 bases between. Germline values: CDR1 MNHEY, CDR2 SVGAGI. This CDR3 reads CASSRRERNQPQHF. The CDR3 nucleotides are TGTGCCAGCAGTCGAAGGGAGAGGAATCAGCCCCAGCATTTT.

As regards this clone: Additional DNA sequences in this sample encode the identical CDR3. The chain couples TRBV18 to TRBJ1-5; the D gene is possibly TRBD1 (5 bases). The germline CDR1 and CDR2 sequences are KGHSH and LQKENI. Trimming left V 2 bases short and J 4 bases short, with 6 bases between. The CDR3 totals 13 residues. CDR3 DNA sequence: TGTGCCAGCTCACCAGACAGAAATCAGCCCCAGCATTTT. The encoded protein is CASSPDRNQPQHF.

The chain links TRBV7-2 to TRBJ1-5, with D hard to call. V lost 1 base and J lost 7, with 14 bases in between. Germline-derived CDR1 and CDR2 are SGHTA and FQGNSA. The CDR3 loop spans 15 amino acids. For the CDR3, the DNA is TGTGCCAGCAGCTTAGGTGAGGGTTCGCGGCAGCCCCAGCATTTT. This encodes CASSLGEGSRQPQHF.

This clone was detected only a few times. The V call is TRBV7-3, the J call TRBJ1-1; D may be TRBD1 (6 bases). CDR1 and CDR2 (germline): SGHTA, FQGTGA. This CDR3 contains 14 residues. V was pared by 5 bases and J by 6 bases, with 16 bases between. The CDR3 region has the DNA TGTGCCAGCAGCCCTTCACAGGGTCTTTCTGAAGCTTTCTTT. Protein product: CASSPSQGLSEAFF. Using reference TRBV7-3 and TRBJ1-1 for the parts outside the CDR3, the full variable domain is GAGVSQTPSNKVTEKGKYVELRCDPISGHTALYWYRQSLGQGPEFLIYFQGTGAADDSGLPNDRFFAVRPEGSVSTLKIQRTERGDSAVYLCASSPSQGLSEAFFGQGTRLTVV.

This rearrangement joins TRBV7-8 to TRBJ2-3, with D possibly TRBD1 on 6 matching bases. The germline gives CDR1 SGHVS, CDR2 FQNEAQ. This CDR3 has 14 residues. V lost 5 bases and J lost 4, with 13 bases in between. This chain's CDR3 is CASSPTGNADTQYF. In DNA, the CDR3 is TGTGCCAGCAGCCCCACAGGGAACGCAGATACGCAGTATTTT.

The rearrangement joins TRBV27 to TRBJ1-3; the D is unclear. Trimming pared 0 bases from V and 0 bases from J, leaving 9 bases between. This CDR3 spans 16 amino acids. In germline, CDR1 is MNHEY, CDR2 SMNVEV (reference sequence). The CDR3 nucleotides read TGTGCCAGCAGTTTATCGGCGGGGATCTCTGGAAACACCATATATTTT. This encodes CASSLSAGISGNTIYF.

The genes are TRBV5-8 and TRBJ1-1, with TRBD1 identical over 8 bases. After removal of 4 bases from V and 3 bases from J, the junction contained 11 bases not matched to a gene. Germline V lookup: CDR1 SGHTS, CDR2 YDEGEE. There are 16 residues in the CDR3. The CDR3 protein is CASSHFVRGQDTEAFF. DNA for the CDR3: TGTGCCAGCAGCCATTTCGTCAGGGGGCAGGACACTGAAGCTTTCTTT.

The chain carries TRBV29-1 and TRBJ1-2; D unresolved. In germline, CDR1 is SQVTM, CDR2 ANQGSEA. This CDR3 spans 10 amino acids. The V and J ends lost 3 bases and 5 bases respectively, with 4 bases between them. CDR3 sequence: CSVETYGYTF. For the CDR3, the DNA is TGCAGCGTTGAGACTTATGGCTACACCTTC.

The genes are TRBV9 and TRBJ2-3; 9 nucleotides line up with TRBD2. J gave up 6 bases and V 0 bases, and 5 bases lay outside the gene matches. Germline V gene data show CDR1 as SGDLS and CDR2 as YYNGEE. The CDR3 spans 15 residues. The CDR3 reads CASSVGSGRWDTQYF. The CDR3 nucleotides read TGTGCCAGCAGCGTAGGTAGCGGGAGATGGGATACGCAGTATTTT. Together with reference TRBV9 and TRBJ2-3, the CDR3 gives the full variable domain: DSGVTQTPKHLITATGQRVTLRCSPRSGDLSVYWYQQSLDQGLQFLIQYYNGEERAKGNILERFSAQQFPDLHSELNLSSLELGDSALYFCASSVGSGRWDTQYFGPGTRLTVL.

The genes are TRBV6-5 and TRBJ2-2; TRBD1 matches at 8 bases. Trimming cost V 4 bases and J 5 bases; bases outside gene matches: 9. CDR3 size: 16 residues. In germline, CDR1 is MNHEY, CDR2 SVGAGI. CDR3 residues: CASSLRTGRRTGELFF. The CDR3 DNA sequence: TGTGCCAGCAGTTTACGGACAGGGAGAAGGACCGGGGAGCTGTTTTTT.

The gene calls are TRBV6-5 and TRBJ2-1; 10 bases align to TRBD2. Germline trimming cut 5 bases from V and 4 bases from J; bases unmatched to any gene: 5. The CDR3 length is 15 residues. Per germline, CDR1 MNHEY and CDR2 SVGAGI. This CDR3 is CASSPRSGGYNEQFF. The CDR3 DNA is TGTGCCAGCAGTCCCCGTAGCGGGGGGTACAATGAGCAGTTCTTC.

The V gene is TRBV18, the J gene TRBJ2-7, with 7 bases that match TRBD2. The CDR3 consists of 16 residues. Germline V gene data show CDR1 as KGHSH and CDR2 as LQKENI. The junction had 12 bases not matched to a gene; V was cut back by 0 bases and J by 7 bases. The DNA for the CDR3 is TGTGCCAGCTCACCACCGGGGGGGGTCGAATATTGGGAGCAGTACTTC. Its translation is CASSPPGGVEYWEQYF.

The CDR3 loop is CASSLTAYNEQFF. As DNA, the CDR3 is TGTGCCAGCAGCTTGACAGCATACAATGAGCAGTTCTTC. This rearrangement joins TRBV7-6 to TRBJ2-1; maybe TRBD1 (5 bases). CDR3 length: 13 residues. Trimming removed 3 bases at V and 4 bases at J, with 7 bases between. CDR1 and CDR2 from the germline V gene are SGHVS and FNYEAQ.

The chain recombines TRBV24-1 with TRBJ2-1, with TRBD2 matching 15 bases. This CDR3 has 16 residues. V shed 3 bases and J 7 bases; nucleotides not matched to a gene: 3. Per germline, CDR1 KGHDR and CDR2 SFDVKD. CDR3 DNA: TGTGCCACCAGTGATGCCGGGACTAGCGGGGGGAATGAGCAGTTCTTC. Its translation is CATSDAGTSGGNEQFF.